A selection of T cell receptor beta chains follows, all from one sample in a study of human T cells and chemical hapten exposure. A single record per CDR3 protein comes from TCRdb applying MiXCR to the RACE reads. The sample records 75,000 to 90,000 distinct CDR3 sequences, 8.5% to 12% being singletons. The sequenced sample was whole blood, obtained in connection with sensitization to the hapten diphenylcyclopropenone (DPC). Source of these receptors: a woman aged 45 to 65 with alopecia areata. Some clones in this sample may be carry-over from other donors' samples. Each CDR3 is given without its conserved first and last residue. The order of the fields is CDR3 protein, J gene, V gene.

CDR3aa: SASVGRRHNEQF; j_gene: TRBJ2-1; v_gene: TRBV20-1
CDR3aa: ASSLGGLGNTIY; j_gene: TRBJ1-3; v_gene: TRBV7-8
CDR3aa: ASHQSGARETQY; j_gene: TRBJ2-5; v_gene: TRBV6-1
CDR3aa: ASSLVAGGRNTGELF; j_gene: TRBJ2-2; v_gene: TRBV7-7
CDR3aa: ASSSPNSYEQY; j_gene: TRBJ2-7; v_gene: TRBV7-2
CDR3aa: AWSVHQREFYEQY; j_gene: TRBJ2-7; v_gene: TRBV30
CDR3aa: ASSYGAPLSYNEQF; j_gene: TRBJ2-1; v_gene: TRBV6-5
CDR3aa: SASSDSYNEQF; j_gene: TRBJ2-1; v_gene: TRBV20-1
CDR3aa: ASATRDRLTTDTQY; j_gene: TRBJ2-3; v_gene: TRBV7-9
CDR3aa: ASSTHGGDQPQH; j_gene: TRBJ1-5; v_gene: TRBV7-9
CDR3aa: ASSLDLNSYNEQF; j_gene: TRBJ2-1; v_gene: TRBV5-5
CDR3aa: ASRFRTSGLQETQY; j_gene: TRBJ2-5; v_gene: TRBV2
CDR3aa: ASSLFPGLDYNEQF; j_gene: TRBJ2-1; v_gene: TRBV5-1
CDR3aa: SVIFPSGRALEQY; j_gene: TRBJ2-7; v_gene: TRBV29-1
CDR3aa: ATKRGNTEAF; j_gene: TRBJ1-1; v_gene: TRBV28
CDR3aa: ATVLGVKNTEAF; j_gene: TRBJ1-1; v_gene: TRBV15
CDR3aa: ASRQEQGTYEQY; j_gene: TRBJ2-7; v_gene: TRBV5-1
CDR3aa: ASSLGGVSDNEQF; j_gene: TRBJ2-1; v_gene: TRBV5-4
CDR3aa: ASSLSRVTDTQY; j_gene: TRBJ2-3; v_gene: TRBV5-1
CDR3aa: ASSPLDRATEAF; j_gene: TRBJ1-1; v_gene: TRBV9
CDR3aa: ASSRDRKNTEAF; j_gene: TRBJ1-1; v_gene: TRBV18
CDR3aa: ASSQLTGDQPQH; j_gene: TRBJ1-5; v_gene: TRBV3-1
CDR3aa: ASSYDGDYGYT; j_gene: TRBJ1-2; v_gene: TRBV6-5
CDR3aa: ASSSPAGYHYEQY; j_gene: TRBJ2-7; v_gene: TRBV28
CDR3aa: ASRSGRKTQY; j_gene: TRBJ2-5; v_gene: TRBV28
CDR3aa: ASSARLAGERETQY; j_gene: TRBJ2-5; v_gene: TRBV9
CDR3aa: ASSRGGLAGAHTGELF; j_gene: TRBJ2-2; v_gene: TRBV10-2
CDR3aa: ASSPSFKTFTRYEQY; j_gene: TRBJ2-7; v_gene: TRBV3-1
CDR3aa: ASSPSGTKSVEQY; j_gene: TRBJ2-7; v_gene: TRBV4-2
CDR3aa: ASSLGGGAKSTDTQY; j_gene: TRBJ2-3; v_gene: TRBV5-4
CDR3aa: ASSLLLAGEF; j_gene: TRBJ2-1; v_gene: TRBV28
CDR3aa: ASSLVRNNEQF; j_gene: TRBJ2-1; v_gene: TRBV7-2
CDR3aa: ALQGFSGELF; j_gene: TRBJ2-2; v_gene: TRBV10-3
CDR3aa: ASSLGPYGYT; j_gene: TRBJ1-2; v_gene: TRBV6-5
CDR3aa: ASSLIPGTNEQY; j_gene: TRBJ2-7; v_gene: TRBV7-2
CDR3aa: ASSRGDTEAF; j_gene: TRBJ1-1; v_gene: TRBV6-1
CDR3aa: ASGLARRGAYTEAF; j_gene: TRBJ1-1; v_gene: TRBV12-5
CDR3aa: ASSWTSGSTAEQF; j_gene: TRBJ2-1; v_gene: TRBV11-2
CDR3aa: ASSLVGQGQETQY; j_gene: TRBJ2-5; v_gene: TRBV12-3/TRBV12-4
CDR3aa: ASSPWTGVTGELF; j_gene: TRBJ2-2; v_gene: TRBV5-5
CDR3aa: SVGWIGQPGNTIY; j_gene: TRBJ1-3; v_gene: TRBV29-1
CDR3aa: ASSASGVNTGELF; j_gene: TRBJ2-2; v_gene: TRBV7-8
CDR3aa: ASSQAGGATPLAEQF; j_gene: TRBJ2-1; v_gene: TRBV14
CDR3aa: ASSERTANYGYT; j_gene: TRBJ1-2; v_gene: TRBV12-3/TRBV12-4
CDR3aa: SARDLGKPNTEAF; j_gene: TRBJ1-1; v_gene: TRBV20-1
CDR3aa: AWRRLAAGELF; j_gene: TRBJ2-2; v_gene: TRBV30
CDR3aa: ATSDRETSGRREEQF; j_gene: TRBJ2-1; v_gene: TRBV24-1